Described below is a single TCR beta chain sequence and its context. Its antigen is unknown. The data belong to a study of regulatory T cells in long-lasting Graves disease. Overall study results and limits: TCR diversity was lower in persistent Graves' patients (versus newly diagnosed ones).

This sample's time point: newly diagnosed GD, antithyroid drugs for less than 3 months. Extracted PBMC RNA gave rise to the TCR library. For TCR beta, libraries came from iRepertoire HTBI primers and Arm-PCR of CDR3 regions. TCRdb ran MiXCR on the multiplex PCR reads and lists one entry per CDR3 protein. This sample has a few hundred thousand distinct CDR3 sequences, with around 13% found just once. V was pared by 9 bases and J by 12 bases, with 12 bases of the junction left unmatched. The CDR3 spans 13 residues. CDR1 is MNHEY, CDR2 SVGEGT, per germline. These data are also associated with another study on T cells in Graves' hyperthyroidism and ophthalmopathy.

The chain links TRBV6-2 or TRBV6-3 to TRBJ2-1; 9 nucleotides line up with TRBD1. The TCR was taken from a woman aged 45-59 years with Graves disease. Material: peripheral blood mononuclear cells (PBMCs), obtained at new diagnosis, from a patient treated with antithyroid drugs. CDR3 in DNA: TGTGCCAGTCCTCCGGGACAGGGCTTGGGGCAGTTCTTC. This codes for CASPPGQGLGQFF.